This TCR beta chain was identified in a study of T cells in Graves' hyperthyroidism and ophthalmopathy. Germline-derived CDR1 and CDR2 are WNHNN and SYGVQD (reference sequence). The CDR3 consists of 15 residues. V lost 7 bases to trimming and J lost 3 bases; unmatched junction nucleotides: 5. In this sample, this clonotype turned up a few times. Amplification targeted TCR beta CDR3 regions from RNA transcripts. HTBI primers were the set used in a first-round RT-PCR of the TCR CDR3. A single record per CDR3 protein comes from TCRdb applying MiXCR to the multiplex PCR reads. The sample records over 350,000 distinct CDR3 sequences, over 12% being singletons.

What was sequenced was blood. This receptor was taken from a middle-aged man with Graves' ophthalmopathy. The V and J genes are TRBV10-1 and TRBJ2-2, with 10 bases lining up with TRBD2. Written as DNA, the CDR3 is TGCGCCAGCAAAATAGCGGGAGGCTACACCGGGGAGCTGTTTTTT. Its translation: CASKIAGGYTGELFF.